This TCR beta chain was recorded in a study of cytomegalovirus exposure and HLA in healthy donors. Regarding the study as a whole: The study designated roughly 160 TCR beta chains cytomegalovirus-associated.

Healthy donors of bone marrow made up the group. About this clone itself: Its antigen remains unidentified.

PCR used 60 Vbeta primers and 13 Jbeta primers. Produced via immunoSEQ multiplex PCR; TCRdb's table is partial and in-frame only. The sample contains 150,000 or so clones, roughly four fifths of which appear only once. CDR1 and CDR2 (germline): SGHRS, YFSETQ. After removal of 4 bases from V and 2 bases from J, the junction contained 4 bases not matched to a gene. CDR3 size: 14 residues. J is TRBJ2-7 and V is TRBV5-1, with 9 bases fitting TRBD1. Sequenced sample: PBMCs. This receptor was obtained from a woman under 30 in good health and CMV-seropositive. The CDR3 region has the DNA TGCGCCAGCAGCATCACAGGGGGCACCTACGAGCAGTACTTC. It specifies CASSITGGTYEQYF.